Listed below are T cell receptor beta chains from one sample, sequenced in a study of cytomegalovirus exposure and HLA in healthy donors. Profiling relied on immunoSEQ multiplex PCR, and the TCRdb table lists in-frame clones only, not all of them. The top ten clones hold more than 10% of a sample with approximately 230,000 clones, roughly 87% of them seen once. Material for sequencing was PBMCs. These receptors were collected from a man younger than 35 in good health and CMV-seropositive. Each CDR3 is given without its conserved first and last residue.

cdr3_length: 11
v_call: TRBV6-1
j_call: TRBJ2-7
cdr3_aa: ASRRQGVDEQY

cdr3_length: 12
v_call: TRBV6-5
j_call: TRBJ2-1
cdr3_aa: ASSSGLAGNEQF

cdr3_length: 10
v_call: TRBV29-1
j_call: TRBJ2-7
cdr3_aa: SVEVNSYEQY

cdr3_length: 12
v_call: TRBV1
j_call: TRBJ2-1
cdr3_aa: TSSQRTSRNEQF

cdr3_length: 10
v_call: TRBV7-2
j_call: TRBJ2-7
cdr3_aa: ASSLVLYEQY

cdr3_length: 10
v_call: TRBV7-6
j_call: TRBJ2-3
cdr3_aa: ASSERTDTQY

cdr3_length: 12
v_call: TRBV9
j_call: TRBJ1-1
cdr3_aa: ASSVDGMNTEAF

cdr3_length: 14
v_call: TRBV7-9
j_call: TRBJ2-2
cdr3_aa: ASSLARGQGTGELF

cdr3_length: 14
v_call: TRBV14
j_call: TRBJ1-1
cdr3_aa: ASSREGRQMNTEAF

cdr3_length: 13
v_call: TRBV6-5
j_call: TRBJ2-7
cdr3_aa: ASSYPQGLTYEQY

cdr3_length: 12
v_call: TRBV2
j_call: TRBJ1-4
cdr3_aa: ASSNRGFHEKLF

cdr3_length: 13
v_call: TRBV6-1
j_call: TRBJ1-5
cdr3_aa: ASSEGDRGYQPQH

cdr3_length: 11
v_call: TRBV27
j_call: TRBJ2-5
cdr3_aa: ASSRRGRETQY

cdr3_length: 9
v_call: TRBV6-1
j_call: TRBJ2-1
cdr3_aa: ASSGGDREF

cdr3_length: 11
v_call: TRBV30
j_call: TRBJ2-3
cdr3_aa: AWSATSTDTQY

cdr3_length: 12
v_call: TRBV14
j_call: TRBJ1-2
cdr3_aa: ASSPLATYYGYT

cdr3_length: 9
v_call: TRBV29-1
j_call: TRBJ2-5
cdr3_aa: SGTGGETQY

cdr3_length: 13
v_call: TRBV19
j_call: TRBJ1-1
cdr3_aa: ASSILQGANTEAF

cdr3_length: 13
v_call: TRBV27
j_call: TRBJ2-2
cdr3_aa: ASGSRGRVLGELF

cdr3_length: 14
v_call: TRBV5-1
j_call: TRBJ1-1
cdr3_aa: ASSLNTIGRGEGAF

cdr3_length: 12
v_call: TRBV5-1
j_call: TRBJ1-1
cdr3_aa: ASSGRGLDTEAF

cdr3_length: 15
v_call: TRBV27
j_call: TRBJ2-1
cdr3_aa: ASTARGILSGYNEQF

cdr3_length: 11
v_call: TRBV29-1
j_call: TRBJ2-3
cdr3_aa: SVGGRVTDTQY

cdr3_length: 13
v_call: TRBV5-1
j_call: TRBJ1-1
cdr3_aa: ASSSAPLMNTEAF

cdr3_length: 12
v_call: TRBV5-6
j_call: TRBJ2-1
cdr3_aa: ASGGGVSYNEQF

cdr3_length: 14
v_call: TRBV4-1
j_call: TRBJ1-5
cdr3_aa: ASSQVNTGFDQPQH

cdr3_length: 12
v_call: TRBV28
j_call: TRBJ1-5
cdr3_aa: ASSFRGGYQPQH

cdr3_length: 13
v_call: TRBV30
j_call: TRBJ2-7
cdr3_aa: AWSAPSRGPYEQY

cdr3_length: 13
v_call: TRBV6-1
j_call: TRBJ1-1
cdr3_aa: ASSEIGGLGTEAF

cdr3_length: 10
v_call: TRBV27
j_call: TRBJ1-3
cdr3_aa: AIGGSGNTIY

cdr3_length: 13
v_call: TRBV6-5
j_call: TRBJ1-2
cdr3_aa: ASSYTDSGYYGYT

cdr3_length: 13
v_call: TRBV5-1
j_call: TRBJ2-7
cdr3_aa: ASSFRQGVFYEQY

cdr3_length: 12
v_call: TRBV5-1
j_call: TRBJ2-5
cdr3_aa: ASSHGQGQETQY

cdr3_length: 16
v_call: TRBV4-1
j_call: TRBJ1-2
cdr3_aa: ASSQGKGTAPASYGYT

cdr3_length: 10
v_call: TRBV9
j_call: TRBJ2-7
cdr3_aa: ASSGTGGEQY

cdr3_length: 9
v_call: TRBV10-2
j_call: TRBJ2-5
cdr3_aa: ASSPGETQY

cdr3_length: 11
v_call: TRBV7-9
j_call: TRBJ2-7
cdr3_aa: ASSPTGVYEQY

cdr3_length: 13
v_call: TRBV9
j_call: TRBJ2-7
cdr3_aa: ASSNRQGMLYEQY

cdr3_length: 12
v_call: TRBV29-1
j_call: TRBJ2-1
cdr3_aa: SVGWTSGSGEQF

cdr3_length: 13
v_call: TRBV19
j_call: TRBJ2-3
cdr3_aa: ASSISEISTDTQY

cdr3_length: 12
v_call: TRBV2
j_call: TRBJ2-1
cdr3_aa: ASPGLAGAGEQF

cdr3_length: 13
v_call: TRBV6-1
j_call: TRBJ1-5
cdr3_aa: ASSERTFFGQPQH

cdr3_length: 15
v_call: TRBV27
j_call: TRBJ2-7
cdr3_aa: ASSLFGVAGGIYEQY

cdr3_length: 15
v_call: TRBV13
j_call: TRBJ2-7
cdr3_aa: ASSLYLDPGRDFEQY

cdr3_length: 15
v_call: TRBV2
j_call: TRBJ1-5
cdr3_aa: ASGGVGSFNSNQPQH

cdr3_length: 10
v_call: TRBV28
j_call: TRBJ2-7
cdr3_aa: ASGRTDYEQY

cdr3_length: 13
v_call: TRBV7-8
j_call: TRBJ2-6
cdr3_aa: ASSLDPGGANVLT

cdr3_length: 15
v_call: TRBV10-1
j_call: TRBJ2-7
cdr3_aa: ASSESKVDGGPNEQY

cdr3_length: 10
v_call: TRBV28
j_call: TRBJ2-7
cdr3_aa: ASSPASYEQY

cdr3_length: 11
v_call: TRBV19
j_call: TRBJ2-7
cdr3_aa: ASRPGQGLEQY

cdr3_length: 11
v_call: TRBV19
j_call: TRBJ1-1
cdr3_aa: ASSWKGSTEAF

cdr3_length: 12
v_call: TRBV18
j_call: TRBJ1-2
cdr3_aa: ASSPRTGVYGYT

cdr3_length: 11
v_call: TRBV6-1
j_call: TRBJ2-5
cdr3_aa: ASTSGAGETQY

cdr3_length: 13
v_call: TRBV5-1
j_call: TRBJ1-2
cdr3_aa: ASSLYGQINYGYT

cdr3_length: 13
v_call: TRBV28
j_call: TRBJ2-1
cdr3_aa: ASSFRTSVYNEQF

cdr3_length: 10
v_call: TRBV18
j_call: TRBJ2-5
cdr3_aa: ASSLEGETQY

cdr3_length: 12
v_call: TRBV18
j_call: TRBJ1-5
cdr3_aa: ASSTQGLGQPQH